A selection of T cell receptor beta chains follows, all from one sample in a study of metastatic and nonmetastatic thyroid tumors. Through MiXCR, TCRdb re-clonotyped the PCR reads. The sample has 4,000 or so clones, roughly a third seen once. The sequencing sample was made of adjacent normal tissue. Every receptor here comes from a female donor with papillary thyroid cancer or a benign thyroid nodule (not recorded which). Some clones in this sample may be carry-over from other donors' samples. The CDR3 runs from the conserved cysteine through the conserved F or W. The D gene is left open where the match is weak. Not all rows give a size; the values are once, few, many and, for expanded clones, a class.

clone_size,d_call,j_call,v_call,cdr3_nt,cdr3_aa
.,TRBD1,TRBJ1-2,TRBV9,TGTGCCAGCAGTGACTACAGGGGACTTAACTATGGCTACACCTTC,CASSDYRGLNYGYTF
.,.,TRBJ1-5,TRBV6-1,TGTGCCAGCAGTGGGATCTATAGCAATCAGCCCCAGCATTTT,CASSGIYSNQPQHF
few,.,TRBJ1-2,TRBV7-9,TGTGCCAGCAGCTTAGAGGGGTCCGTGCAGGGCTACACCTTC,CASSLEGSVQGYTF
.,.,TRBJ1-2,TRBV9,TGTGCCAGCAGCCCTCGCGAAAGGGTGGCTGACTACACCTTC,CASSPRERVADYTF
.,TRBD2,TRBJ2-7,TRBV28,TGTGCCAGCAGTGTAACGGGACTAGGGCTCTACGAGCAGTACTTC,CASSVTGLGLYEQYF
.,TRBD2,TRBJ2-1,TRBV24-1,TGTGCCACCAGTGATTTCACTAGCGGGCAGACCCCCTACAATGAGCAGTTCTTC,CATSDFTSGQTPYNEQFF
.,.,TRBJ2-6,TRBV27,TGTGCCAGCATCCCTAGGCTCTTAGCTGGGGCCAAAGTCCTGACTTTC,CASIPRLLAGAKVLTF
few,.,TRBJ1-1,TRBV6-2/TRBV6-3,TGTGCCAGCAGTTACCGAGGGTTTTCTGAAGCTTTCTTT,CASSYRGFSEAFF
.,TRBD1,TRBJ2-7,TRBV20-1,TGCAGTGCTAAAAAACAGGGGGCGTGGGGTGCCTACGAGCAGTACTTC,CSAKKQGAWGAYEQYF
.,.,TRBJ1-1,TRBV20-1,TGCAGTGCTAGGTCGAGTGTTGAAGCTTTCTTT,CSARSSVEAFF
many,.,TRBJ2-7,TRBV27,TGTGCCAGCAGCTTATTTCTGGAATCCTACGGGCAGTACTTC,CASSLFLESYGQYF
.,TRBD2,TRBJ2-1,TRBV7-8,TGTGCCAGCAGCCGGGTGTTCGGGCTAGCGGGGGGGCCCGATGAGCAGTTCTTC,CASSRVFGLAGGPDEQFF
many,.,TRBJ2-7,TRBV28,TGTGCCAGCAGTACTGTCGACTACGAGCAGTACTTC,CASSTVDYEQYF
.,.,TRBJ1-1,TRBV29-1,TGCAGCGTTGAGTCACATACGAACACTGAAGCTTTCTTT,CSVESHTNTEAFF
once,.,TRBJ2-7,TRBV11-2,TGTGCCAGCAGCCTGGATGTTACCTACGAGCAGTACTTC,CASSLDVTYEQYF
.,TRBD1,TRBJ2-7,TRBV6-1,TGTGCCAGCACCTGGGGAACTATGACAGGGGCTAACGAGCAGTACTTC,CASTWGTMTGANEQYF
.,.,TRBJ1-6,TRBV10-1,TGCGCCAGCAGTGAGTGGGGTGGCTCACCCCTCCACTTT,CASSEWGGSPLHF
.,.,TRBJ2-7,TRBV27,TGTGCCAGCAGTTTATCGGTAGCGTACTCCTACGAGCAGTACTTC,CASSLSVAYSYEQYF
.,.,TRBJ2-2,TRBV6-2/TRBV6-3,TGTGCCAGCAGTTACGAGGCCAGTAACACCGGGGAGCTGTTTTTT,CASSYEASNTGELFF
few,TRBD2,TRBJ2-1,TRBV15,TGTGCCACCAGCAGAGTAAGCGGGGCCAGCTCCTACAATGAGCAGTTCTTC,CATSRVSGASSYNEQFF
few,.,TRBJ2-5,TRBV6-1,TGTGCCAGCAGTGAAGCGTGGGGTTGGGGGGAGACCCAGTACTTC,CASSEAWGWGETQYF
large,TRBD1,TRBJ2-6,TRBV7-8,TGTGCCAGCAGCTTAATGGGGACAGGGGCTGGGGCCAACGTCCTGACTTTC,CASSLMGTGAGANVLTF
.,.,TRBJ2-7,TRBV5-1,TGCGCCAGCAGCGCAGGGGTCGACGAGCAGTACTTC,CASSAGVDEQYF
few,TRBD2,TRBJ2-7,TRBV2,TGTGCCAGCAGACCGGGACTAGCGGATTACGGGCAGTACTTC,CASRPGLADYGQYF
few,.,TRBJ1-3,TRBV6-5,TGTGCCAGCAGTTACAGTTCCTACCCGAGCTCTGGAAACACCATATATTTT,CASSYSSYPSSGNTIYF
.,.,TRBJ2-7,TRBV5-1,TGCGCCAGCAGCGGGACTACAGGGGGAGAGCAGTACTTC,CASSGTTGGEQYF
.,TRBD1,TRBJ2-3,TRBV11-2,TGTGCCAGCAGCGAAACAGGGGTAAAGACAGATACGCAGTATTTT,CASSETGVKTDTQYF
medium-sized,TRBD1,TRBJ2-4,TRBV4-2,TGTGCCAGCAGCCAAGATGAGGGGGCCCTACGCATTCAGTACTTC,CASSQDEGALRIQYF
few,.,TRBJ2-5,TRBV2,TGTGCCAGCAGTGTAGCGGAAGAGACCCAGTACTTC,CASSVAEETQYF
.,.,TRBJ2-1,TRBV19,TGTGCCAGCCGTTGGAACCCTGGGGGTTACAATGAGCAGTTCTTC,CASRWNPGGYNEQFF